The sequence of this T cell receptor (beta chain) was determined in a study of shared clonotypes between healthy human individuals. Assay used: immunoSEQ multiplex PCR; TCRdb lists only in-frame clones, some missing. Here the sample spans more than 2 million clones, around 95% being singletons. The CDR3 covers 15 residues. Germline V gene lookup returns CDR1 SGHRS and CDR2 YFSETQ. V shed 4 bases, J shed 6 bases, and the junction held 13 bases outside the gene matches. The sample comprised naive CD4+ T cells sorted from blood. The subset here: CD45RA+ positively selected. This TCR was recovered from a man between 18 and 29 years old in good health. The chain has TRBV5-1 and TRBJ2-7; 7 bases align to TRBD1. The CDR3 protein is CASSQMGKAGGEQYF. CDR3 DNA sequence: TGCGCCAGCAGCCAAATGGGGAAAGCAGGGGGCGAGCAGTACTTC.